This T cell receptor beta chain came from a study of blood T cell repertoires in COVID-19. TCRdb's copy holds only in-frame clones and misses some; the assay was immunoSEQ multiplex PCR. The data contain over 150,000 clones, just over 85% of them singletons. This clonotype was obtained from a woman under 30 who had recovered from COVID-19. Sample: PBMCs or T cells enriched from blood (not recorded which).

The CDR3 DNA sequence: TGCGCCAGCAGCCAAGCCTTAACTAGCGGGATCACAGATACGCAGTATTTT. This translates into CASSQALTSGITDTQYF. The chain couples TRBV4-3 to TRBJ2-3; 10 nucleotides match TRBD2. Germline lookup yields CDR1 LGHNA and CDR2 YSLEER. The length of the CDR3 is 17 residues. J lost 2 bases, V lost 1 base, and 6 bases had no gene match.